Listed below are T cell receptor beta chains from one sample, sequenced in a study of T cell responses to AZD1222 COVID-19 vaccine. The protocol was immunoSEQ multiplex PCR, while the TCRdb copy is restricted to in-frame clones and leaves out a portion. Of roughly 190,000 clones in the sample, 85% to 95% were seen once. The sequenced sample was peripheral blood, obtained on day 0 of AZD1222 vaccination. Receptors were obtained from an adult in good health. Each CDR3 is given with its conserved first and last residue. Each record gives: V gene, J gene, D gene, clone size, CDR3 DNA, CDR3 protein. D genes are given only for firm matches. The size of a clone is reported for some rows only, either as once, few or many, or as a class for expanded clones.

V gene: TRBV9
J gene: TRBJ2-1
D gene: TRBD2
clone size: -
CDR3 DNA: TGTGCCAGCAGCGTCCTGGGACTAGCGGGATACAATGAGCAGTTCTTC
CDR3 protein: CASSVLGLAGYNEQFF

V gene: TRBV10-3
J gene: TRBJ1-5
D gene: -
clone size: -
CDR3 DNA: TGTGCCATCGGCCAGGGCGCCGGCAATCAGCCCCAGCATTTT
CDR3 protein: CAIGQGAGNQPQHF

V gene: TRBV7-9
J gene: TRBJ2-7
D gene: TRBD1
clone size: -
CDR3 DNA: TGTGCCAGCAGCTTAGGCCTCGGGACAGGATCCTACGAGCAGTACTTC
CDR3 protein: CASSLGLGTGSYEQYF

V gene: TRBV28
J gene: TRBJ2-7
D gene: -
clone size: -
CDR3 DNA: TGTGCCAGCAGTCGCCTGGGTGAGCAGTACTTC
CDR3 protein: CASSRLGEQYF

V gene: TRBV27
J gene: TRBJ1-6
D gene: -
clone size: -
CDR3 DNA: TGTGCCAGCAGTTTAGAGTTGGCCTATAATTCACCCCTCCACTTT
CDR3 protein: CASSLELAYNSPLHF

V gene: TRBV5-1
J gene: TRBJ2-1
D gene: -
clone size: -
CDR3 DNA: TGCGCCAGCAGTAACGGGGGAGGATACAATGAGCAGTTCTTC
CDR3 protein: CASSNGGGYNEQFF

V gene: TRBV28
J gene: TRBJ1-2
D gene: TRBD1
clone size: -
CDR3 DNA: TGTGCCAGCAGTTTAGGAGGGACAGGGACCCGTTATGGCTACACCTTC
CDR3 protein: CASSLGGTGTRYGYTF

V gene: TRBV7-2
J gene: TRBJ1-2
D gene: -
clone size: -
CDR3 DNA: TGTGCCAGCAGCGTAGTGGCCCAGGGGTATGGCTACACCTTC
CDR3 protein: CASSVVAQGYGYTF

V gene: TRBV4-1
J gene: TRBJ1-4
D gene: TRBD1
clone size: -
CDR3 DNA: TGCGCCAGCAGACGGGACAGAAACTTGGAAAAACTGTTTTTT
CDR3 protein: CASRRDRNLEKLFF

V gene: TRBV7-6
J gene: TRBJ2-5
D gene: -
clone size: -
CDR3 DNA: TGTGCCAGCAGCCCCACCGGGACTCCGCGAGTCGAGACCCAGTACTTC
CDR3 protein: CASSPTGTPRVETQYF

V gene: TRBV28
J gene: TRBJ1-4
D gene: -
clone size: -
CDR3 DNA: TGTGCCAGCGGGCGGGGCCTCACAACTAATGAAAAACTGTTTTTT
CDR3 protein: CASGRGLTTNEKLFF

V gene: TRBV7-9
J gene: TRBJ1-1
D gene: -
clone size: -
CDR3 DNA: TGTGCCAGCAGCTCGCAGGGCACTGAAGCTTTCTTT
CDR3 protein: CASSSQGTEAFF

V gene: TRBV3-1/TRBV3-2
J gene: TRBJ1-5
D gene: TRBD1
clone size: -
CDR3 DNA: TGTGCCAGCAGCCAAGGAACAGGGGTCAATCAGCCCCAGCATTTT
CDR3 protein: CASSQGTGVNQPQHF

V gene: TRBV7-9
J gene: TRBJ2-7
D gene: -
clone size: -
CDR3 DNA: TGTGCCAGCAGCTCCCTCCGGACGAGGATCTACGAGCAGTACTTC
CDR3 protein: CASSSLRTRIYEQYF

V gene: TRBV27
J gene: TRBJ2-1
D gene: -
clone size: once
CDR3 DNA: TGTGCCAGCAGAGAGCGCCGACTAGTTCATGAGCAGTTCTTC
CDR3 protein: CASRERRLVHEQFF

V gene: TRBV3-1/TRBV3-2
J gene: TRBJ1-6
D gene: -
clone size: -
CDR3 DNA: TGTGCCAGCAGCCCGTATTGGGGAGGGGGGGTGGAGAATTCACCCCTCCACTTT
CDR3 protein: CASSPYWGGGVENSPLHF

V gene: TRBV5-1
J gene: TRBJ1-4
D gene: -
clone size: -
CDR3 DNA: TGCGCCAGCAAGGCTTTACAGGCAACTAATGAAAAACTGTTTTTT
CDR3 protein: CASKALQATNEKLFF

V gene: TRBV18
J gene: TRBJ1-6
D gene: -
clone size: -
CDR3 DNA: TGTGCCAGCTCACCAAAACCAGACACAAATTCACCCCTCCACTTT
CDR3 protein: CASSPKPDTNSPLHF

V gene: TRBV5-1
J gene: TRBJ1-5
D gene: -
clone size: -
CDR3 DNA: TGCGCCAGCAGCTTGGCGGGGGCCTCGGGTCAGCCCCAGCATTTT
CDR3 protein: CASSLAGASGQPQHF

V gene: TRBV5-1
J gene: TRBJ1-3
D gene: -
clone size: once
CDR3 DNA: TGCGCCAGCAGCTCCTCGACAGGACGCTCTGGAAACACCATATATTTT
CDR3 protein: CASSSSTGRSGNTIYF

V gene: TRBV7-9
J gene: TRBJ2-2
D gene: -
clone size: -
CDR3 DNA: TGTGCCAGCAGCTCTTCACAACCGGGACCAGGCGGGGAGCTGTTTTTT
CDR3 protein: CASSSSQPGPGGELFF

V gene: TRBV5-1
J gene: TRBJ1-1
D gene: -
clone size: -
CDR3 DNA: TGCGCCAGCAGCTTGGGCCCGACCAACACTGAAGCTTTCTTT
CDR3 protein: CASSLGPTNTEAFF

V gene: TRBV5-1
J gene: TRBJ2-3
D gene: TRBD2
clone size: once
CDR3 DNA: TGCGCCAGCTGCCCCGCGACTAGCGGGGGCACAGATACGCAGTATTTT
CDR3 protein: CASCPATSGGTDTQYF

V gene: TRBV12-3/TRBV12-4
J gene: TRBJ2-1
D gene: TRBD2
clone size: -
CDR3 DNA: TGTGCCAGCAGTGGACTAGCTAATGAGCAGTTCTTC
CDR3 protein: CASSGLANEQFF

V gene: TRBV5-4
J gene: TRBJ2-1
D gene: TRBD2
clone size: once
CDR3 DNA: TGTGCCAGCAGCCGCGAGGGGGTAGCGGGGGATGAGCAGTTCTTC
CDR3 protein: CASSREGVAGDEQFF

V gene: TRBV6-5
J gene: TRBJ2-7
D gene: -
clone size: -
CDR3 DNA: TGTGCCAGCAGTCGACGGGACTTCGACGAGCAGTACTTC
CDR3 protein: CASSRRDFDEQYF

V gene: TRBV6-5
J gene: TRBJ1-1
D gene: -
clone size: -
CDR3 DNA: TGTGCCACTATAGGGGTCATGAACACTGAAGCTTTCTTT
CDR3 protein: CATIGVMNTEAFF

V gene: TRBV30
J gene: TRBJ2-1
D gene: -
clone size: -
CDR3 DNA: TGTGCCTGGAGTCCCGGGAGTTGGCAATGGGGCAATGAGCAGTTCTTC
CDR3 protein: CAWSPGSWQWGNEQFF

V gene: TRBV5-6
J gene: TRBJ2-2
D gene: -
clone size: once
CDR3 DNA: TGTGCCAGCAGCCTGGAGTCGGGAATGGGCACCGGGGAGCTGTTTTTT
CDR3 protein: CASSLESGMGTGELFF

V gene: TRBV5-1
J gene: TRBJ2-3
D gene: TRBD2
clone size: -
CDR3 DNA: TGCGCCAGCAGCTTAGCACTAGCGGACACAGATACGCAGTATTTT
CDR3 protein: CASSLALADTDTQYF

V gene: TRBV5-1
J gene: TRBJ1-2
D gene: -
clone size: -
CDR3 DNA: TGCGCCAGCAGCCCCGGGAGGCCTAATAACTATGGCTACACCTTC
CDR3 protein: CASSPGRPNNYGYTF

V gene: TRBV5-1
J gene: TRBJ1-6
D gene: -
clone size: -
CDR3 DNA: TGCGCCAGCAGCTTGTCCATATCGAATAATTCACCCCTCCACTTT
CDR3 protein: CASSLSISNNSPLHF

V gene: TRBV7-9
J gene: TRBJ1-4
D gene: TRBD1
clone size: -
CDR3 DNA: TGTGCCAGCGGATTGACAGGGGGTTATGAAAAACTGTTTTTT
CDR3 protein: CASGLTGGYEKLFF